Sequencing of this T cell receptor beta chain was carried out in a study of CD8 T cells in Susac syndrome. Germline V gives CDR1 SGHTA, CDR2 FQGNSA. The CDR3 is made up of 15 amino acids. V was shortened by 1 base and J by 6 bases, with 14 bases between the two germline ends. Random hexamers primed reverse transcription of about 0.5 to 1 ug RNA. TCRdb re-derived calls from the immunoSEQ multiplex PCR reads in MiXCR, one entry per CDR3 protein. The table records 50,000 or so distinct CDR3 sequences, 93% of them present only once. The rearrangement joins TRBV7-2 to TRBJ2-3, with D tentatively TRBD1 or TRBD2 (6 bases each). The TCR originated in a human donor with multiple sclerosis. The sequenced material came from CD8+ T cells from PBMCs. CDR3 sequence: CASSLDSGGRDTQYF. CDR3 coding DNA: TGTGCCAGCAGCTTAGATTCTGGGGGGCGTGATACGCAGTATTTT.